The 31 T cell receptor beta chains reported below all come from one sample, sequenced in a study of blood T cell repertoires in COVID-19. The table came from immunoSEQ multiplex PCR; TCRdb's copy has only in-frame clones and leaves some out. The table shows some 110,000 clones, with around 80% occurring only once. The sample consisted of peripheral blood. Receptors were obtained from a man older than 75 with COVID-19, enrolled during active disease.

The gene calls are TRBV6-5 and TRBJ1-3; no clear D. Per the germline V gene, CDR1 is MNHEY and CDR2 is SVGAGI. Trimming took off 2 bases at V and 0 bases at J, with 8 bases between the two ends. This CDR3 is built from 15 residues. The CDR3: CASSYGGDSGNTIYF. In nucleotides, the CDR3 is TGTGCCAGCAGTTACGGAGGAGACTCTGGAAACACCATATATTTT.

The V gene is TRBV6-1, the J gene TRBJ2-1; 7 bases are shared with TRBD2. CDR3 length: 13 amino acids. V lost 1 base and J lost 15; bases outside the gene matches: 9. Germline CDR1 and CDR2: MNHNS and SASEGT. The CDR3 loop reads CASSEVGGSSGFF. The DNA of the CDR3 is TGTGCCAGCAGTGAAGTTGGCGGGAGTAGTGGGTTCTTC.

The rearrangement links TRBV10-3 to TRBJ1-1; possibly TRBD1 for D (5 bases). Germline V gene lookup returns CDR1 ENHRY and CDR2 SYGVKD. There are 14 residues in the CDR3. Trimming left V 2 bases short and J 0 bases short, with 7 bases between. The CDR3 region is CAISEAGMNTEAFF. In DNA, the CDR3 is TGTGCCATCAGTGAGGCAGGGATGAACACTGAAGCTTTCTTT.

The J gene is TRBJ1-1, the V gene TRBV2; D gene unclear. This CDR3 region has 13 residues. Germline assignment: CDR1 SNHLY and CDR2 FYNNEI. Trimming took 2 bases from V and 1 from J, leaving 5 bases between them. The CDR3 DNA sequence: TGTGCCAGCAGTGAACAGAAGAACACTGAAGCTTTCTTT. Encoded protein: CASSEQKNTEAFF.

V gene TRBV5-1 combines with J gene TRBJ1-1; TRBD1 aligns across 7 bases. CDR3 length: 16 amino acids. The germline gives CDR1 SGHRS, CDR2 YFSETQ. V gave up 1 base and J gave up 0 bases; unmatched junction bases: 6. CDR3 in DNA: TGCGCCAGCAGCTTGAACACGGGACAGCTGAACACTGAAGCTTTCTTT. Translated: CASSLNTGQLNTEAFF.

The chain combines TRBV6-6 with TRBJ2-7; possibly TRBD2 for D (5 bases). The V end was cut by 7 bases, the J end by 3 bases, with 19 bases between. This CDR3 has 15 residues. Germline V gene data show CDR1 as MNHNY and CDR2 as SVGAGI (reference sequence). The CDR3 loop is CASTYGKTAGYEQYF. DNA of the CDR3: TGTGCCAGCACCTATGGTAAGACTGCGGGCTACGAGCAGTACTTC.

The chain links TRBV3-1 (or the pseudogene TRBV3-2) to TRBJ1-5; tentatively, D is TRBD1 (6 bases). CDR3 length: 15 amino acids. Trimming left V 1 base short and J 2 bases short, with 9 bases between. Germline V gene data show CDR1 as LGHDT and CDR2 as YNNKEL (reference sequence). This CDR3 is CASSQADRRNQPQHF. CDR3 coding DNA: TGTGCCAGCAGCCAAGCCGACAGGCGCAATCAGCCCCAGCATTTT.

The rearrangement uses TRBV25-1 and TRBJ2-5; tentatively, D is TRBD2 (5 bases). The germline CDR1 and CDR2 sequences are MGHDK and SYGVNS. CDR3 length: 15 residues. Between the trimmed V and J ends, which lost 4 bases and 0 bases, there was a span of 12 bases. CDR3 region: CASSVGEWYQETQYF. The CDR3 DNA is TGTGCCAGCAGTGTTGGGGAGTGGTACCAAGAGACCCAGTACTTC.

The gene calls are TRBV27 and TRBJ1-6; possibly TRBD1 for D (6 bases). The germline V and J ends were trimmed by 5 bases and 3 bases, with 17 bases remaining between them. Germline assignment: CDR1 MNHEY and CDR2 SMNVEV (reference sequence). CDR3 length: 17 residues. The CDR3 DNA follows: TGTGCCAGCAGTCCCGAGACAGGCCTGGGCTATAATTCACCCCTCCACTTT. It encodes CASSPETGLGYNSPLHF.

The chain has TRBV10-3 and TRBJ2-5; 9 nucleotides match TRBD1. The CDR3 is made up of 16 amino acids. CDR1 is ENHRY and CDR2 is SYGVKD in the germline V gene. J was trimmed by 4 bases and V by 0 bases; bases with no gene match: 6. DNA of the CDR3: TGTGCCATCAGTGAGTCGGGACAGGGAAGGCCAGAGACCCAGTACTTC. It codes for CAISESGQGRPETQYF.

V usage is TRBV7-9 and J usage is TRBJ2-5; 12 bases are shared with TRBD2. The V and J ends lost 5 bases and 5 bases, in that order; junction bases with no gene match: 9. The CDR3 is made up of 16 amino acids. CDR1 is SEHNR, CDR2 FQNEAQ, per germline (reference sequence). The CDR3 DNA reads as TGTGCCAGCAGCCCCTCTAGCGGGAGGGCCGGGGAGACCCAGTACTTC. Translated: CASSPSSGRAGETQYF. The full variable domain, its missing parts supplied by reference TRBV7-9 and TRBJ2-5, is DTGVSQNPRHKITKRGQNVTFRCDPISEHNRLYWYRQTLGQGPEFLTYFQNEAQLEKSRLLSDRFSAERPKGSFSTLEIQRTEQGDSAMYLCASSPSSGRAGETQYFGPGTRLLVL.

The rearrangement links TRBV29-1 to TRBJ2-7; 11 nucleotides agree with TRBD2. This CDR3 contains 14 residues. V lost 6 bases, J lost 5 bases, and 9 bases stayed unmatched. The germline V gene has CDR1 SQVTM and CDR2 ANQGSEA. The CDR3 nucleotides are TGCAGCGTGAGCGGGACTAGCGGCTTTGACGAGCAGTACTTC. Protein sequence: CSVSGTSGFDEQYF.

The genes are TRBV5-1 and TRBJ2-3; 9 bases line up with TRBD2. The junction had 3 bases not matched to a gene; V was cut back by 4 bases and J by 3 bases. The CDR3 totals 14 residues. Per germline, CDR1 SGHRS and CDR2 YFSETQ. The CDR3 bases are TGCGCCAGCAGCCGACTAGCGGAGACAGATACGCAGTATTTT. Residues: CASSRLAETDTQYF.

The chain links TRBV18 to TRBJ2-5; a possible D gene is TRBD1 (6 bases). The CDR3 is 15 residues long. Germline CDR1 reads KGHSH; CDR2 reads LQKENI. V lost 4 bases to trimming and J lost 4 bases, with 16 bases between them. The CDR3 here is CASSLQGGGVETQYF. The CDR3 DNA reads TGTGCCAGCTCACTACAGGGTGGCGGAGTAGAGACCCAGTACTTC.

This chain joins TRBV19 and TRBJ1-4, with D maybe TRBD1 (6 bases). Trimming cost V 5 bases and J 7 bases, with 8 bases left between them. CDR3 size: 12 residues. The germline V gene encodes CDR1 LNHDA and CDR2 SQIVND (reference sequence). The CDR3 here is CASSLQGEKLFF. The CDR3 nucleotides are TGTGCCAGTAGTCTACAGGGTGAAAAACTGTTTTTT. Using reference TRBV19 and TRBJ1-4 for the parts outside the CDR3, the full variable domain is DGGITQSPKYLFRKEGQNVTLSCEQNLNHDAMYWYRQDPGQGLRLIYYSQIVNDFQKGDIAEGYSVSREKKESFPLTVTSAQKNPTAFYLCASSLQGEKLFFGSGTQLSVL.

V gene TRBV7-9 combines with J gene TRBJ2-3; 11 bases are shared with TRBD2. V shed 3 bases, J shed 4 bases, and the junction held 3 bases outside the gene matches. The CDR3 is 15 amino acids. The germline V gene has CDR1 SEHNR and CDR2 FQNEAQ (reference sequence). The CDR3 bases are TGTGCCAGCAGCTTTAGCGGGAGGGGTGCAGATACGCAGTATTTT. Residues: CASSFSGRGADTQYF.

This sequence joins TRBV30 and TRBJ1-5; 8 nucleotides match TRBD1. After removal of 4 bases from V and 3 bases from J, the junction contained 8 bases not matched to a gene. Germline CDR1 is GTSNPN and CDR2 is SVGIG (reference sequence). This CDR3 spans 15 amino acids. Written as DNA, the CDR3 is TGTGCCTGGAACCAGGGGGCCGAATTCAATCAGCCCCAGCATTTT. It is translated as CAWNQGAEFNQPQHF.

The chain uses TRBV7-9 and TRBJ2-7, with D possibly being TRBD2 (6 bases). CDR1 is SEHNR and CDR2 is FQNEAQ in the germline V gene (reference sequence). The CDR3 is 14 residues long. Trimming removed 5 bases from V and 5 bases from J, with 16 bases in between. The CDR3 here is CASSPGRGMDEQYF. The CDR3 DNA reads TGTGCCAGCAGCCCAGGGCGGGGTATGGACGAGCAGTACTTC.

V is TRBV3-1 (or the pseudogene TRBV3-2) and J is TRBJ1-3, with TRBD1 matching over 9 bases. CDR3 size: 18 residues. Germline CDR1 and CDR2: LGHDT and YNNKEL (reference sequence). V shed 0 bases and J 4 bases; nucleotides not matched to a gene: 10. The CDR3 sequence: CASSQDRLGQGFGNTIYF. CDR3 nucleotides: TGTGCCAGCAGCCAAGATAGGCTCGGACAGGGGTTCGGAAACACCATATATTTT.

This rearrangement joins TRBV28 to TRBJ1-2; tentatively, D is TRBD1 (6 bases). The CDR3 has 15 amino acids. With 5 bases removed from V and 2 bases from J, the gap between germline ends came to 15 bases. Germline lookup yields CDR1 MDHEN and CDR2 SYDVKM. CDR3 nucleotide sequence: TGTGCCAGCAGTCCGGGGACAATCCAAAACTATGGCTACACCTTC. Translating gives CASSPGTIQNYGYTF.

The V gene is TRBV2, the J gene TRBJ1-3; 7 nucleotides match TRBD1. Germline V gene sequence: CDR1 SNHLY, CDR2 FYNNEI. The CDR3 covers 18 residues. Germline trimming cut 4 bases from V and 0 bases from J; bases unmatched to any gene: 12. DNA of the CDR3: TGTGCCAGCAGTGGAGGGCCGGGACAGTCCACCTCTGGAAACACCATATATTTT. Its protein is CASSGGPGQSTSGNTIYF. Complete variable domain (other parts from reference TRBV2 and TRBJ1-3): EPEVTQTPSHQVTQMGQEVILRCVPISNHLYFYWYRQILGQKVEFLVSFYNNEISEKSEIFDDQFSVERPDGSNFTLKIRSTKLEDSAMYFCASSGGPGQSTSGNTIYFGEGSWLTVV.

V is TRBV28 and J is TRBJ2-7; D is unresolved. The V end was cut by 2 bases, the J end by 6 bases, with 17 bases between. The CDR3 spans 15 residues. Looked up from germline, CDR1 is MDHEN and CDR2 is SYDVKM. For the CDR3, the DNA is TGTGCCAGCAGTTTAACGACATTCCCATCACGCGAGCAGTACTTC. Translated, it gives CASSLTTFPSREQYF.

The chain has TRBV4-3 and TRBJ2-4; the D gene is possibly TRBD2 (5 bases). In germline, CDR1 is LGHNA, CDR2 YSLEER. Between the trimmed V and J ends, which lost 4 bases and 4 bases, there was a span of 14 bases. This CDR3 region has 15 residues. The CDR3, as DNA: TGCGCCAGCAGCCCCTTTGTTTCGGGGAAAAACATTCAGTACTTC. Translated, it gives CASSPFVSGKNIQYF.

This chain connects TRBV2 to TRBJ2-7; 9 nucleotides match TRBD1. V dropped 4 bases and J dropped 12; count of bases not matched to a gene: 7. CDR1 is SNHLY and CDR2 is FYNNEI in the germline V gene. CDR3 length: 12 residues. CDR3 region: CASSGGQGSPYF. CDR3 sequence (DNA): TGTGCCAGCAGTGGGGGACAGGGTTCCCCGTACTTC.

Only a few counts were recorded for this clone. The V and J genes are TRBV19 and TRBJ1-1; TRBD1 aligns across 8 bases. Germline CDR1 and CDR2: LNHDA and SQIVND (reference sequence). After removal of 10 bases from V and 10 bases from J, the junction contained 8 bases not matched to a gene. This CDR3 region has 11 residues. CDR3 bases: TGTGCCATAATGGACAGGGAGGTAGCTTTCTTT. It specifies CAIMDREVAFF. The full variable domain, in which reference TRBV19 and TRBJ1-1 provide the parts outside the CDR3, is DGGITQSPKYLFRKEGQNVTLSCEQNLNHDAMYWYRQDPGQGLRLIYYSQIVNDFQKGDIAEGYSVSREKKESFPLTVTSAQKNPTAFYLCAIMDREVAFFGQGTRLTVV.

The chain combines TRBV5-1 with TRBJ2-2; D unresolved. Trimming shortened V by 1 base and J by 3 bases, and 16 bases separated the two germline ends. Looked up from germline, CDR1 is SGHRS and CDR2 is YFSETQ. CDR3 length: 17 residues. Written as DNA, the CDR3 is TGCGCCAGCAGCTTGAGGAGCCAAGGAACCGACACCGGGGAGCTGTTTTTT. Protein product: CASSLRSQGTDTGELFF.

This CDR3 reads CASSPGLAGGVRLIYEQYF. In DNA form, the CDR3 reads TGTGCCAGCAGCCCGGGGCTAGCGGGAGGAGTAAGGTTGATTTACGAGCAGTACTTC. The gene calls are TRBV5-6 and TRBJ2-7; TRBD2 matches 11 bases. Germline-derived CDR1 and CDR2 are SGHDT and YYEEEE. Unmatched junction bases numbered 19, after V lost 4 bases and J lost 4 bases. This CDR3 has 19 residues.

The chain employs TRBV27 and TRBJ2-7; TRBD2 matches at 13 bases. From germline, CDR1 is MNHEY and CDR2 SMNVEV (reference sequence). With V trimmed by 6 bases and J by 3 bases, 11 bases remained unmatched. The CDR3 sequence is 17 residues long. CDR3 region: CASRPSGTSGNYYEQYF. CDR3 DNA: TGTGCCAGCAGACCCTCCGGGACTAGCGGGAATTACTACGAGCAGTACTTC.

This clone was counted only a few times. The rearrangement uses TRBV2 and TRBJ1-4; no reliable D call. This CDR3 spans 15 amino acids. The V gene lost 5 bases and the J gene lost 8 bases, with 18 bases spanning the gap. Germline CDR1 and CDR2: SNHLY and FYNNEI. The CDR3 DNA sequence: TGTGCCAGCAGTTATCGAGGGCCTCCAACGGAAAAACTGTTTTTT. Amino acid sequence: CASSYRGPPTEKLFF.

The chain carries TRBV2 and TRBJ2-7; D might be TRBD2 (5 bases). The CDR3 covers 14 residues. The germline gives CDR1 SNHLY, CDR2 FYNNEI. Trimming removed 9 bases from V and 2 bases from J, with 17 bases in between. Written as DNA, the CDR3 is TGTGCCAGTCTGGTGGTAACGGAGGCCTACGAGCAGTACTTC. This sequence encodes CASLVVTEAYEQYF.

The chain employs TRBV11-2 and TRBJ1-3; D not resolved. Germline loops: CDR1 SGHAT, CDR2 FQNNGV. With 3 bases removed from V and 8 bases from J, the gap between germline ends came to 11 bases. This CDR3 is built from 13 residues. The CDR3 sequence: CASSFNQFDTIYF. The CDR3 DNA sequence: TGTGCCAGCAGCTTTAATCAGTTCGACACCATATATTTT.